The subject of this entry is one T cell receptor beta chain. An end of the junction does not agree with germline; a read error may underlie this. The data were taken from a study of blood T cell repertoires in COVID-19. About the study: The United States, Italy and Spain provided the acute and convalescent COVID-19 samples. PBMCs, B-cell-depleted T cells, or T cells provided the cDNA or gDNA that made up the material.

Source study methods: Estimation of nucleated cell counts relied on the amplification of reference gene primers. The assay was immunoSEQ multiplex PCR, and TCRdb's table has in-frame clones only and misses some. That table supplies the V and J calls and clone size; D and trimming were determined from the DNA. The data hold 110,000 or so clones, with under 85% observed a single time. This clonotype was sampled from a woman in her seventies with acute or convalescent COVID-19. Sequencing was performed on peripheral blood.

CDR3 DNA sequence: TGTGCCAGCAGACCTAGCGGGAGCCCCCCGGGCCCCCGGTTC. Its translation: CASRPSGSPPGPRF. The chain uses TRBV28 and TRBJ2-7; TRBD2 matches 10 bases. Germline V gene lookup returns CDR1 MDHEN and CDR2 SYDVKM. This CDR3 is built from 14 residues.